These T cell receptor beta chains were read from a single sample in a study of T cell responses to AZD1222 COVID-19 vaccine. Produced via immunoSEQ multiplex PCR; TCRdb's table is partial and in-frame only. The sample gives roughly 150,000 clones, roughly 89% of which show up once; 1.1% is in the top ten. Sequencing was performed on peripheral blood, taken 28 days after the second AZD1222 dose. These TCRs come from an adult who received the AZD1222 COVID-19 vaccine. Both conserved end residues are trimmed from each CDR3. D genes are given only for firm matches.

TRBD1,TRBV19,TRBJ1-2,ASSRDRGYYGYT
-,TRBV27,TRBJ2-2,ASSTSDRLRSNTGELF
-,TRBV20-1,TRBJ2-7,SASGDGGGNYEQY
TRBD1,TRBV27,TRBJ2-7,ASSFGQGYEQY
-,TRBV19,TRBJ2-2,ASSLLAGELF
-,TRBV11-2,TRBJ2-5,ASRLSLAETQY
TRBD1,TRBV6-4,TRBJ1-2,ASSRDSKYGYT
-,TRBV5-6,TRBJ1-4,ASSLRSTGTTNEKLF
-,TRBV19,TRBJ1-1,ASRRGGITEAF
-,TRBV4-3,TRBJ1-5,ASSQDAGEPQH
-,TRBV6-1,TRBJ1-5,ASSEAHRSNQPQH
-,TRBV4-3,TRBJ1-2,ASSRADQGSGYGYT
-,TRBV5-1,TRBJ1-1,ASSLDSPGGGEAF
-,TRBV5-8,TRBJ2-3,ASSLAGSTDTQY